This TCR beta chain was captured by sequencing in a study of T cell responses to AZD1222 COVID-19 vaccine. Libraries were prepared by immunoSEQ multiplex PCR; TCRdb keeps only in-frame clonotypes and omits some of them. The table lists 100,000 to 110,000 clones, around nine tenths of them singletons. The CDR3 has 13 amino acids. Germline V gene data show CDR1 as MNHEY and CDR2 as SVGAGI. Trimming took 6 bases from V and 2 from J, leaving 9 bases between them. This clone appeared a few times. The input for sequencing was peripheral blood, taken on day 0 of AZD1222 vaccination. The chain is built from TRBV6-5 and TRBJ2-3; tentative D call: TRBD2 (6 bases). The sequence was collected from an adult in good health. CDR3: CASRAGYTDTQYF. The CDR3 coding sequence is TGTGCCAGCAGGGCGGGGTACACAGATACGCAGTATTTT.